The clone carrying this TCR beta chain was counted a few times. Its antigen is unknown. These data come from a study of T cells after yellow fever vaccination. The CDR3 spans 13 residues. CDR1 and CDR2 (germline): SGHRS, YFSETQ. With 3 bases removed from V and 6 bases from J, the gap between germline ends came to 12 bases. The study made its TCR cDNA through 5'RACE template switching. That step introduced a universal primer site along with UMIs. MiXCR was run by TCRdb on the 5' RACE reads, yielding one entry per CDR3 protein. Here the sample spans around 360,000 distinct CDR3 sequences, 11% being singletons. General study findings and limits: Although the secondary response was weaker, it peaked faster, at day 5 versus 15. A limited proportion of clonotypes was detected within both the CD4 and CD8 compartments. Highly abundant clonotypes carried over from the bulk population could end up in FACS-sorted repertoires as contaminants.

This sample comprised PBMCs, obtained on the day of the first yellow fever vaccination. The sequence was collected from a man aged 18 to 35 who received the YFV17D yellow fever vaccine. V and J are TRBV5-1 and TRBJ1-2, with D possibly being TRBD1 (5 bases). The CDR3 loop reads CASSWDGFNGYTF. The CDR3 DNA reads TGCGCCAGCAGCTGGGACGGGTTTAATGGCTACACCTTC.